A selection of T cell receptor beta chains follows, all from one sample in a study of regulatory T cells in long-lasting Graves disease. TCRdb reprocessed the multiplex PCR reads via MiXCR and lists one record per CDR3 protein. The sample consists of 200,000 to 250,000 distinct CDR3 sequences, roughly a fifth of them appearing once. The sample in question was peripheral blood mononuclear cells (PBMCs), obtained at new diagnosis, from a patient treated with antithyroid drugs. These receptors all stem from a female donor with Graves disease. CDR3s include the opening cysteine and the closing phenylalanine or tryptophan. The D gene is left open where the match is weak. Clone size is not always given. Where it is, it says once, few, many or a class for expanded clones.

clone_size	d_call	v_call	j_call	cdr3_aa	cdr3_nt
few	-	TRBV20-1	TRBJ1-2	CSARGFAPGTKSSGYTF	TGCAGTGCTAGGGGCTTCGCCCCCGGGACCAAAAGTAGCGGCTACACCTTC
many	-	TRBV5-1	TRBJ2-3	CASSLSLQANTQYF	TGCGCCAGCAGCTTGTCATTACAGGCGAATACGCAGTATTTT
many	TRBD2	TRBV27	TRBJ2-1	CASSFLAGGMYNEQFF	TGTGCCAGCAGTTTCCTAGCGGGAGGAATGTACAATGAGCAGTTCTTC
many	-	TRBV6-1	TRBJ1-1	CASGPREGTEAFF	TGTGCCAGCGGCCCTAGGGAGGGCACTGAAGCTTTCTTT
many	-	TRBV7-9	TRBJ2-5	CASSVGPRRAQYF	TGTGCCAGCAGCGTCGGACCGCGAAGGGCCCAGTACTTC
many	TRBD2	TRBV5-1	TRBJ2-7	CASSPYGASGGRGNEQYF	TGCGCCAGCAGCCCATATGGCGCTAGCGGGGGTCGAGGCAACGAGCAGTACTTC
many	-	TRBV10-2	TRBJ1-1	CASRREGNTEAFF	TGCGCCAGCAGGAGGGAAGGGAACACTGAAGCTTTCTTT
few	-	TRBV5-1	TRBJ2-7	CASSLTQQETYEQYF	TGCGCCAGCAGCTTGACCCAACAGGAAACCTACGAGCAGTACTTC
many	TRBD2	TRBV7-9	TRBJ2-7	CASSLGAGASF	TGTGCCAGCAGCTTAGGAGCGGGGGCCTCCTTC
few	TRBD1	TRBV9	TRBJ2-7	CASSGDRGRWPPSYEQYF	TGTGCCAGCAGCGGTGACAGGGGGCGCTGGCCCCCCTCCTACGAGCAGTACTTC
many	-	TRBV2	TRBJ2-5	CASWSGPNQETQYF	TGTGCCAGCTGGAGCGGACCCAACCAAGAGACCCAGTACTTC
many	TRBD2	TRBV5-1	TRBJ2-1	CASRQRPSGGHNEQFF	TGCGCCAGCAGACAAAGACCTAGCGGGGGGCACAATGAGCAGTTCTTC
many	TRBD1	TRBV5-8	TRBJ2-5	CASTRTGGKETQYF	TGTGCCAGCACTAGGACAGGTGGAAAAGAGACCCAGTACTTC
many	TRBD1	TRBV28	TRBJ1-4	CASSLGQGANEKLFF	TGTGCCAGCAGTCTTGGACAGGGGGCTAATGAAAAACTGTTTTTT
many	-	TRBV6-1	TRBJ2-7	CASSKRRDYEQYF	TGTGCCAGCAGTAAGAGGCGGGACTACGAGCAGTACTTC
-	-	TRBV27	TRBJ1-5	CASRGRPGEKGNQPQHF	TGTGCCAGCAGGGGCCGTCCGGGGGAGAAGGGGAATCAGCCCCAGCATTTT
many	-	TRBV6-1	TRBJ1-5	CASSHLGDGHQPQHF	TGTGCCAGCAGTCATCTAGGGGACGGGCATCAGCCCCAGCATTTT
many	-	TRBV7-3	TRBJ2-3	CASRMGHPTDTQYF	TGTGCCAGCAGGATGGGACACCCCACAGATACGCAGTATTTT
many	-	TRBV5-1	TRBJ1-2	CASSMDIIYYGYTF	TGCGCCAGCAGCATGGACATTATTTACTATGGCTACACCTTC
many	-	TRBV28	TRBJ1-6	CASKDSGSYNSPLHF	TGTGCCAGCAAAGACAGCGGCTCCTATAATTCACCCCTCCACTTT
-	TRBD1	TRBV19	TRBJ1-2	CASSGQGIPLGGYTF	TGTGCCAGTAGCGGACAGGGGATCCCTTTAGGTGGCTACACCTTC
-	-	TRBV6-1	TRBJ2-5	CASRESQGSETQYF	TGTGCCAGCAGAGAAAGTCAGGGGTCAGAGACCCAGTACTTC
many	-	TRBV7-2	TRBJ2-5	CASSLVVGGGYQETQYF	TGTGCCAGCAGCTTAGTCGTAGGGGGAGGTTACCAAGAGACCCAGTACTTC
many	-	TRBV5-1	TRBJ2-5	CASSPRYSRWLPETQYF	TGCGCCAGCAGCCCAAGATATTCAAGGTGGCTCCCAGAGACCCAGTACTTC
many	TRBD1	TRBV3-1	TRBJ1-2	CASSHRDRANYGYTF	TGTGCCAGCAGCCACCGGGACAGGGCTAACTATGGCTACACCTTC
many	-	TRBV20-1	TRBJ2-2	CSATLDRSTGELFF	TGCAGTGCCACCCTTGACAGGAGCACCGGGGAGCTGTTTTTT